Listed here are 25 T cell receptor beta chains from one sample, sequenced in a study of post-analysis software for immune sequencing data. Included in the TCR beta cDNA libraries were unique molecular identifiers. TCRdb reanalysed the PCR reads using MiXCR and keeps one entry per CDR3 protein. This sample has hundreds of thousands of distinct CDR3 sequences, with 39% found just once. Their specific antigens are unknown. General observations from the study: Patients carried several TRBV segments more frequently than controls did, and TRBV5-6, TRBV5-1 and TRBV20-1 were among them.

The sequencing input was blood. All receptors derive from a girl aged 2 to 10 with multiple sclerosis.

The chain couples TRBV12-3 or TRBV12-4 to TRBJ2-3; D not resolved. The CDR3 runs 13 residues. V lost 8 bases and J lost 2, with 11 bases in between. CDR3 nucleotides: TGTGCCAGCGCTAATAGGGACACAGATACGCAGTATTTT. Encoded protein: CASANRDTDTQYF.

This chain uses TRBV4-1 with TRBJ2-5, with D perhaps TRBD2 (6 bases). The CDR3 extends over 15 amino acids. In germline, CDR1 is MGHRA, CDR2 YSYEKL. The V gene lost 4 bases and the J gene lost 5 bases, with 17 bases spanning the gap. CDR3 nucleotides: TGCGCCAGCAGCCTACCGGGACTCGGAGGGGAGACCCAGTACTTC. It encodes CASSLPGLGGETQYF.

The V call is TRBV6-2 or TRBV6-3, the J call TRBJ2-5, with 11 bases lining up with TRBD2. V lost 6 bases, J lost 11 bases, and 14 bases stayed unmatched. The CDR3 has 15 residues. Germline-derived CDR1 and CDR2 are MNHEY and SVGEGT. This CDR3 is CASRARTSGLWEQYF. The CDR3 DNA follows: TGTGCCAGCAGAGCCCGGACTAGCGGGTTATGGGAGCAGTACTTC.

This clonotype has just a few counts. CDR3 sequence (DNA): TGCGCCAGCACGAGAGGCGGGGAGCTGTTTTTT. It codes for CASTRGGELFF. The chain joins TRBV5-1 to TRBJ2-2; D is unclear. The CDR3 is 11 amino acids. Germline values: CDR1 SGHRS, CDR2 YFSETQ. Trimming stripped 6 bases from V and 7 bases from J, with 7 bases between.

The chain couples TRBV12-3 or TRBV12-4 to TRBJ2-3, with 9 bases lining up with TRBD2. The CDR3 consists of 16 residues. With 4 bases clipped from V and 6 bases from J, the junction kept 11 bases outside the gene matches. CDR3 protein: CASSSPGLAGSDTQYF. Here the CDR3 DNA reads TGTGCCAGCAGTTCGCCGGGGCTAGCGGGAAGTGATACGCAGTATTTT.

The chain is built from TRBV12-3 or TRBV12-4 and TRBJ2-4; D is unclear. There are 16 residues in the CDR3. V lost 5 bases, J lost 0 bases, and 14 bases lay in between. The CDR3 bases are TGTGCCAGCAGTGACCAGGATCCACTAGCCAAAAACATTCAGTACTTC. This encodes CASSDQDPLAKNIQYF.

This clonotype has just one count. The chain uses TRBV28 and TRBJ2-3; no clear D. CDR1 is MDHEN, CDR2 SYDVKM, per germline. This CDR3 is built from 14 residues. Trimming pared 5 bases from V and 1 base from J, leaving 10 bases between. The CDR3 protein is CASSDPPRTDTQYF. CDR3 DNA sequence: TGTGCCAGCAGTGACCCTCCCCGCACAGATACGCAGTATTTT.

V is TRBV27 and J is TRBJ2-1; D gene unclear. The CDR3 has 13 amino acids. Trimming removed 5 bases from V and 9 bases from J, with 14 bases in between. Per the germline V gene, CDR1 is MNHEY and CDR2 is SMNVEV (reference sequence). CDR3 region: CASSPIIRPEQFF. DNA for the CDR3: TGTGCCAGCAGTCCAATTATCCGGCCTGAGCAGTTCTTC.

The gene calls are TRBV20-1 and TRBJ2-5, with TRBD2 as a possible D gene (7 bases). Germline V gives CDR1 DFQATT, CDR2 SNEGSKA (reference sequence). This CDR3 is 15 amino acids long. Trimming removed 0 bases from V and 0 bases from J, with 11 bases in between. The CDR3 loop is CSARDWGGYQETQYF. For the CDR3, the DNA is TGCAGTGCTAGAGATTGGGGGGGCTACCAAGAGACCCAGTACTTC.

A remark on this clonotype: Relative to the germline gene, one junction end is altered; a read error may explain this. This chain uses TRBV4-1 with TRBJ2-3, with 11 bases fitting TRBD2. Germline loops: CDR1 MGHRA, CDR2 YSYEKL. The CDR3 length is 17 residues. The CDR3 is CASNQAPGLAATDTQYF. CDR3 bases: TGCGCCAGCAACCAAGCCCCGGGACTAGCGGCCACAGATACGCAGTATTTT.

There are a few counts of this clonotype. The chain carries TRBV7-9 and TRBJ2-7; D possibly corresponds to TRBD2 (6 bases). Trimming shortened V by 1 base and J by 1 base, and 11 bases separated the two germline ends. This CDR3 contains 15 residues. Germline CDR1 reads SEHNR; CDR2 reads FQNEAQ (reference sequence). The CDR3, as DNA: TGTGCCAGCAGCTTAGTTAGCGGCCAGTCCTACGAGCAGTACTTC. Translated: CASSLVSGQSYEQYF.

The rearrangement links TRBV29-1 to TRBJ2-5, with 8 bases aligning to TRBD1. With V trimmed by 2 bases and J by 5 bases, 4 bases remained unmatched. Germline CDR1 reads SQVTM; CDR2 reads ANQGSEA. The CDR3 runs 13 residues. CDR3 nucleotides: TGCAGCGTTGAACGCAGGGGGCTGGAGACCCAGTACTTC. This codes for CSVERRGLETQYF. Full variable domain (outside the CDR3, taken from reference TRBV29-1 and TRBJ2-5): SAVISQKPSRDICQRGTSLTIQCQVDSQVTMMFWYRQQPGQSLTLIATANQGSEATYESGFVIDKFPISRPNLTFSTLTVSNMSPEDSSIYLCSVERRGLETQYFGPGTRLLVL.

The V gene is TRBV7-6, the J gene TRBJ2-3; TRBD1 might be the D (6 bases). The CDR3 has 15 amino acids. V lost 4 bases and J lost 2, with 13 bases in between. In germline, CDR1 is SGHVS, CDR2 FNYEAQ. The CDR3 nucleotides are TGTGCCAGCAGCTCTCCGACAGGTTCCACAGATACGCAGTATTTT. Amino acid sequence: CASSSPTGSTDTQYF.

Remarks on this clonotype: A much more abundant neighbour one base away suggests this may be a read error. The chain combines TRBV6-2 or TRBV6-3 with TRBJ2-1; 15 nucleotides line up with TRBD2. With 5 bases clipped from V and 5 bases from J, the junction kept 1 base outside the gene matches. The CDR3 spans 15 residues. From germline, CDR1 is MNHEY and CDR2 SVGEGT. CDR3: CASSGLAGGHNEQFF. The CDR3 nucleotides are TGTGCCAGCAGTGGACTAGCGGGAGGGCACAATGAGCAGTTCTTC.

About this clonotype itself: Given the absence of the conserved phenylalanine or tryptophan at the CDR3 end, a read error is likely. The chain has TRBV20-1 and TRBJ2-7; unclear D gene. Deletions cut 4 bases from V and 6 bases from J, with 16 bases between. CDR3 length equals 13 residues. Germline V CDR1 and CDR2: DFQATT, SNEGSKA (reference sequence). In DNA form, the CDR3 reads TGCAGTGCTATAGACTTCAACCGCGGCGAGCAGTACTGC. Its protein is CSAIDFNRGEQYC.

The chain links TRBV6-5 to TRBJ1-1; D is uncertain. V shed 6 bases and J shed 0 bases, with 17 bases lying between them. The CDR3 is 16 amino acids. The germline V gene encodes CDR1 MNHEY and CDR2 SVGAGI. Here the CDR3 reads CASRSTSDGVNTEAFF. In DNA form, the CDR3 reads TGTGCCAGCAGATCTACCTCGGACGGGGTGAACACTGAAGCTTTCTTT.

The chain couples TRBV12-3 or TRBV12-4 to TRBJ2-5, with 9 bases matching TRBD1. The J call may not be correct, given that the DNA end is closer to TRBJ2-7. The CDR3 extends over 15 amino acids. CDR3 sequence (DNA): TGTGCCAGCAGTAATGGGACAGGGTCTCTGTACGAGCAGTACTTC. Its protein product is CASSNGTGSLYEQYF.

The rearrangement joins TRBV11-2 to TRBJ2-7; the D is unclear. Germline-derived CDR1 and CDR2 are SGHAT and FQNNGV. V was trimmed by 5 bases and J by 5 bases, leaving 13 bases between them. This CDR3 contains 13 residues. For the CDR3, the DNA is TGTGCCAGCAGCGCCAGGATTTGGGACGAGCAGTACTTC. Amino acids: CASSARIWDEQYF. Combining the CDR3 with reference TRBV11-2 and TRBJ2-7 gives the whole variable domain EAGVAQSPRYKIIEKRQSVAFWCNPISGHATLYWYQQILGQGPKLLIQFQNNGVVDDSQLPKDRFSAERLKGVDSTLKIQPAKLEDSAVYLCASSARIWDEQYFGPGTRLTVT.

This clonotype was seen only a few times. This chain links TRBV5-1 with TRBJ2-7; D gene ambiguous. Germline V CDR1 and CDR2: SGHRS, YFSETQ. The CDR3 contains 13 residues. Trimming left V 2 bases short and J 0 bases short, with 6 bases between. CDR3 DNA sequence: TGCGCCAGCAGCTTAAAAAGCTCCTACGAGCAGTACTTC. Amino acid sequence: CASSLKSSYEQYF.

The V and J genes are TRBV6-5 and TRBJ1-1; D is perhaps TRBD1 (5 bases). Trimming cost V 5 bases and J 6 bases, with 13 bases left between them. Germline-derived CDR1 and CDR2 are MNHEY and SVGAGI. This CDR3 contains 13 residues. This CDR3 reads CASSPQGYPEAFF. The CDR3 coding sequence is TGTGCCAGCAGTCCCCAGGGTTACCCTGAAGCTTTCTTT.

The rearrangement joins TRBV4-2 to TRBJ2-1; 7 bases are shared with TRBD2. Losses at the gene ends were 1 base for V and 4 bases for J; bases not matched to a gene: 10. Germline V lookup: CDR1 LGHNA, CDR2 YNFKEQ. The length of the CDR3 is 17 residues. CDR3 residues: CASSQATGGPLYNEQFF. In DNA, the CDR3 is TGTGCCAGCAGCCAAGCAACGGGGGGACCGTTGTACAATGAGCAGTTCTTC.

This clonotype was observed a few times. This chain uses TRBV7-6 with TRBJ2-5; a weak D match, TRBD1 (6 bases). V was cut by 1 base and J by 2 bases, with 11 bases left in between. CDR3 length: 15 amino acids. CDR1 SGHVS and CDR2 FNYEAQ come from the germline V gene. CDR3 protein: CASSLVLGQQETQYF. CDR3 nucleotides: TGTGCCAGCAGCTTAGTTTTAGGACAGCAAGAGACCCAGTACTTC.

This chain links TRBV10-3 with TRBJ2-1; 9 bases fit TRBD1. Germline V lookup: CDR1 ENHRY, CDR2 SYGVKD. With V trimmed by 6 bases and J by 8 bases, 8 bases remained unmatched. The length of the CDR3 is 14 residues. CDR3 in amino acids: CAISWDRAVDEQFF. The CDR3 coding sequence is TGTGCCATCAGCTGGGACAGGGCCGTCGATGAGCAGTTCTTC.

There are a few counts of this clonotype. CDR3 region: CAIRRGGDRADYGYTF. In DNA, the CDR3 is TGTGCCATCAGGAGGGGGGGGGACAGGGCGGACTATGGCTACACCTTC. The chain is built from TRBV10-3 and TRBJ1-2, with 9 bases matching TRBD1. This CDR3 has 16 residues. CDR1 is ENHRY, CDR2 SYGVKD, per germline. The ends lost 6 bases at V and 3 bases at J; junction bases unmatched: 11.

The chain recombines TRBV10-2 with TRBJ1-5; 7 nucleotides line up with TRBD1. V trimming: 5 bases; J trimming: 5 bases; junction bases outside the gene matches: 3. The CDR3 length is 13 residues. CDR1 and CDR2 (germline): WSHSY, SAAADI. CDR3 sequence reads: CASSTGVYQPQHF. The DNA of the CDR3 is TGCGCCAGCAGTACAGGGGTTTATCAGCCCCAGCATTTT.